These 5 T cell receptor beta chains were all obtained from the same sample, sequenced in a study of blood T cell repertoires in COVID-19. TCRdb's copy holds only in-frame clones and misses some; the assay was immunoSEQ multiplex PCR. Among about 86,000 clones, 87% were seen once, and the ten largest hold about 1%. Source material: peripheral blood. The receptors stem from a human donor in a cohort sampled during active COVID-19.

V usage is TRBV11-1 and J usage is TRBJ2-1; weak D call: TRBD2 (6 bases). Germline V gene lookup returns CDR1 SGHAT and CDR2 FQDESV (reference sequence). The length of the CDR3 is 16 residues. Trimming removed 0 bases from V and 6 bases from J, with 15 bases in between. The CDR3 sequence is CASSLALFGAGNEQFF. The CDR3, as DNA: TGTGCCAGCAGCTTAGCGCTCTTCGGAGCGGGCAATGAGCAGTTCTTC.

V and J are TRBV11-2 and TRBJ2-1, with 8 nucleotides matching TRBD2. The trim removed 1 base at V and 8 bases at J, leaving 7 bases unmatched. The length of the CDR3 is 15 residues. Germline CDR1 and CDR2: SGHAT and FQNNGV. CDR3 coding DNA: TGTGCCAGCAGCTTAGTCGGGACTAGTGGGTATGAGCAGTTCTTC. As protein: CASSLVGTSGYEQFF.

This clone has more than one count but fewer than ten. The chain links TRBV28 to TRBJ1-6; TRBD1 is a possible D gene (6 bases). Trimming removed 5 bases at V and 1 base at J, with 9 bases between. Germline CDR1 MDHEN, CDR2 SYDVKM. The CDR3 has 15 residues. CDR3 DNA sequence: TGTGCCAGCAGTGAAGGGACATCCTATAATTCACCCCTCCACTTT. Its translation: CASSEGTSYNSPLHF.

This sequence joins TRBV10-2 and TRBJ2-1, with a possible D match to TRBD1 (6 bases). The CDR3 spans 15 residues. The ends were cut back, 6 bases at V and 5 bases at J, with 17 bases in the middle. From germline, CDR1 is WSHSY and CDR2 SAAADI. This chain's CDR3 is CASRGGRGEDNEQFF. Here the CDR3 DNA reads TGCGCCAGCAGGGGTGGCAGGGGTGAGGACAATGAGCAGTTCTTC.

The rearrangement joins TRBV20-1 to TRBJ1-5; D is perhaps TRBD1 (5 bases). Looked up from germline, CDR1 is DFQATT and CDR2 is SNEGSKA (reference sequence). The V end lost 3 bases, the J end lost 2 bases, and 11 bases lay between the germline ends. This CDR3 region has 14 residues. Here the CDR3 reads CSASGDSGNQPQHF. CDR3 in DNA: TGCAGTGCTAGTGGTGACAGTGGCAATCAGCCCCAGCATTTT.